The rows below give T cell receptor beta chains drawn from one sample of a study of control samples from healthy donors and cancer patients. The assay was immunoSEQ multiplex PCR, and TCRdb's table has in-frame clones only and misses some. The table includes around 79,000 clones, approximately 93% detected once. The source material was PBMCs. These receptors originate from a woman between 35 and 50 years old with lung cancer. The CDR3 runs from the conserved cysteine through the conserved F or W. Each record gives: V gene, D gene, clone size, J gene, CDR3 DNA, CDR3 protein. A D gene is named only where the DNA matches it firmly. The size field is filled for only some rows; it gives once, few, many or a size class.

V: TRBV6-6
D: TRBD2
size: NA
J: TRBJ2-3
DNA: TGTGCCAGCAGTCCCCCGGGACTAGCGAAAGCTAGCACAGATACGCAGTATTTT
CDR3: CASSPPGLAKASTDTQYF

V: TRBV5-4
D: TRBD1
size: NA
J: TRBJ1-6
DNA: TGTGCCAGCAGCATGGACCAGGGGGCGTATTCACCCCTCCACTTT
CDR3: CASSMDQGAYSPLHF

V: TRBV28
D: NA
size: NA
J: TRBJ1-5
DNA: TGTGCCAGCAGTTCGGACAGCAATCAGCCCCAGCATTTT
CDR3: CASSSDSNQPQHF

V: TRBV27
D: NA
size: NA
J: TRBJ1-5
DNA: TGTGCCAGCAGTAGAGGGAACTTCAATCAGCCCCAGCATTTT
CDR3: CASSRGNFNQPQHF

V: TRBV3-1/TRBV3-2
D: NA
size: NA
J: TRBJ2-1
DNA: TGTGCCAGCAGCCTGACTGGGGGGGGGCTGGGAAATGAGCAGTTCTTC
CDR3: CASSLTGGGLGNEQFF

V: TRBV5-1
D: NA
size: NA
J: TRBJ2-5
DNA: TGCGCCAGCACCCTGGGACTCCTCCAAGAGACCCAGTACTTC
CDR3: CASTLGLLQETQYF

V: TRBV30
D: TRBD1
size: NA
J: TRBJ1-2
DNA: TGTGCCTGGAGGGACAGGGGGCGAGATCCATATGGCTACACCTTC
CDR3: CAWRDRGRDPYGYTF

V: TRBV11-2
D: TRBD1
size: few
J: TRBJ1-4
DNA: TGTGCCAGCAGCCGTTTGAGGGGGCAAGAGACAAGGGAAAAACTGTTTTTT
CDR3: CASSRLRGQETREKLFF

V: TRBV27
D: NA
size: NA
J: TRBJ1-1
DNA: TGTGCCAGCAGTTTATGGGGGGGCCTCCCCGGGAACACTGAAGCTTTCTTT
CDR3: CASSLWGGLPGNTEAFF

V: TRBV30
D: NA
size: NA
J: TRBJ2-5
DNA: TGTGCCTGGAGTGACCAAGAGACCCAGTACTTC
CDR3: CAWSDQETQYF

V: TRBV28
D: NA
size: NA
J: TRBJ2-1
DNA: TGTGCCAGCACTTACGCTGGCCGGGGTATCATCTACAATGAGCAGTTCTTC
CDR3: CASTYAGRGIIYNEQFF

V: TRBV10-3
D: NA
size: NA
J: TRBJ1-5
DNA: TGTGCCATCAGTGAGGCACAGGGAGCGGAGGGGCCCCAGCATTTT
CDR3: CAISEAQGAEGPQHF

V: TRBV6-2/TRBV6-3
D: NA
size: NA
J: TRBJ2-3
DNA: TGTGCCAGCAGTGTTGAAGGGGCGCGAGGCGTTTTACCGGGGGATACGCAGTATTTT
CDR3: CASSVEGARGVLPGDTQYF

V: TRBV11-2
D: NA
size: NA
J: TRBJ2-5
DNA: TGTGCCAGCAGCTTAGTCCGGGACCAGGGACAAAAAGAGACCCAGTACTTC
CDR3: CASSLVRDQGQKETQYF

V: TRBV5-1
D: TRBD2
size: NA
J: TRBJ2-3
DNA: TGCGCCAGCAGCATCCGACTAGCGGGGGGGGACACAGATACGCAGTATTTT
CDR3: CASSIRLAGGDTDTQYF